A single sample is the source of the 16 T cell receptor beta chains below, sequenced in a study of PD-1 blockade in classical Hodgkin lymphoma. Profiling relied on immunoSEQ multiplex PCR, and the TCRdb table lists in-frame clones only, not all of them. The sample includes 20,000 to 25,000 clones, around 94% of them seen just once. The time point was: newly diagnosed, previously untreated cHL patient sample. The specimen was peripheral blood mononuclear cells (PBMCs). The receptors derive from a human donor with classical Hodgkin lymphoma.

This chain joins TRBV10-3 and TRBJ2-3; D remains unclear. V lost 7 bases, J lost 5 bases, and 13 bases lay in between. Germline V lookup: CDR1 ENHRY, CDR2 SYGVKD. CDR3 length equals 13 residues. CDR3 sequence reads: CAITSEAVDTQYF. CDR3 nucleotides: TGTGCCATCACCTCCGAGGCGGTAGATACGCAGTATTTT.

J is TRBJ2-1 and V is TRBV28; D possibly corresponds to TRBD1 (6 bases). The V and J ends lost 3 bases and 2 bases respectively, with 8 bases between them. The germline gives CDR1 MDHEN, CDR2 SYDVKM. The CDR3 length is 14 residues. The CDR3 region is CASSLGDTYNEQFF. The CDR3 DNA sequence: TGTGCCAGCAGTTTGGGGGACACCTACAATGAGCAGTTCTTC.

This clone was observed once. The chain combines TRBV19 with TRBJ1-5, with D tentatively TRBD1 (5 bases). Trimming left V 4 bases short and J 6 bases short, with 10 bases between. Germline V gene sequence: CDR1 LNHDA, CDR2 SQIVND (reference sequence). The CDR3 covers 13 residues. This CDR3 is CASSNRGAQPQHF. The CDR3 coding sequence is TGTGCCAGTAGTAATAGGGGTGCTCAGCCCCAGCATTTT.

This clone was seen once. The chain is built from TRBV25-1 and TRBJ1-2, with D possibly TRBD1 on 5 matching bases. CDR1 is MGHDK and CDR2 is SYGVNS in the germline V gene. The V gene lost 5 bases and the J gene lost 7 bases, with 26 bases spanning the gap. The CDR3 contains 17 residues. Here the CDR3 DNA reads TGTGCCAGCAGTAGTAGGAGGTTAGGAGACAGACCGTCTGGCTACACCTTC. This translates into CASSSRRLGDRPSGYTF.

J is TRBJ2-1 and V is TRBV4-1, with 9 bases that match TRBD2. J was trimmed by 3 bases and V by 3 bases; bases with no gene match: 3. This CDR3 contains 15 residues. Germline CDR1 MGHRA, CDR2 YSYEKL. The CDR3, as DNA: TGCGCCAGCAGCCATCTAGCGGGGTTCTACAATGAGCAGTTCTTC. Its translation is CASSHLAGFYNEQFF.

This clone was observed a single time. This sequence joins TRBV6-1 and TRBJ2-1; 11 bases map to TRBD2. The CDR3 runs 15 residues. Germline V CDR1 and CDR2: MNHNS, SASEGT. The J segment lost 4 bases and the V segment lost 7 bases, leaving 6 bases of the junction unmatched. The CDR3 is CASTGTSGRYNEQFF. CDR3 nucleotide sequence: TGTGCCAGCACGGGCACTAGCGGGAGATACAATGAGCAGTTCTTC.

The chain uses TRBV5-1 and TRBJ2-5; 8 nucleotides match TRBD1. Germline CDR1 reads SGHRS; CDR2 reads YFSETQ. This CDR3 is built from 13 residues. Trimming cost V 4 bases and J 4 bases; bases outside gene matches: 3. The CDR3 nucleotides are TGCGCCAGCAGCCGAGGGACAGGAGAGACCCAGTACTTC. Its protein is CASSRGTGETQYF. Looking up the rest from reference TRBV5-1 and TRBJ2-5 gives the full variable domain: KAGVTQTPRYLIKTRGQQVTLSCSPISGHRSVSWYQQTPGQGLQFLFEYFSETQRNKGNFPGRFSGRQFSNSRSEMNVSTLELGDSALYLCASSRGTGETQYFGPGTRLLVL.

V usage is TRBV5-1 and J usage is TRBJ2-5; 9 nucleotides match TRBD1. The CDR3 loop spans 15 amino acids. The ends lost 5 bases at V and 1 base at J; junction bases unmatched: 6. Germline assignment: CDR1 SGHRS and CDR2 YFSETQ. The CDR3 DNA is TGCGCCAGCAGGCCGGGACAGGGAATCCAAGAGACCCAGTACTTC. Translating it yields CASRPGQGIQETQYF.

The chain has TRBV6-1 and TRBJ2-5; TRBD1 is a possible D gene (6 bases). Trimming took off 3 bases at V and 5 bases at J, with 19 bases between the two ends. The CDR3 covers 16 residues. Germline V gene lookup returns CDR1 MNHNS and CDR2 SASEGT. The CDR3 spells CASSERMGLRGETQYF. CDR3 DNA sequence: TGTGCCAGCAGTGAGAGAATGGGGCTTAGGGGGGAGACCCAGTACTTC.

The rearrangement uses TRBV29-1 and TRBJ2-1, with 14 nucleotides matching TRBD2. The ends lost 7 bases at V and 9 bases at J; junction bases unmatched: 8. Germline assignment: CDR1 SQVTM and CDR2 ANQGSEA. CDR3 size: 14 residues. CDR3: CSGEGLAGASEQFF. The CDR3 DNA is TGCAGCGGAGAGGGACTAGCGGGAGCTAGTGAGCAGTTCTTC.

V gene TRBV5-1 combines with J gene TRBJ2-3; a weak D match, TRBD1 (6 bases). The CDR3 length is 15 residues. The germline gives CDR1 SGHRS, CDR2 YFSETQ. V shed 5 bases and J shed 7 bases, with 20 bases lying between them. CDR3 in DNA: TGCGCCAGCAGTCGTGGACAGACGGTGTTTAATACGCAGTATTTT. As protein: CASSRGQTVFNTQYF.

The chain combines TRBV4-1 with TRBJ1-2, with D uncertain. The CDR3 covers 14 residues. Germline-derived CDR1 and CDR2 are MGHRA and YSYEKL. Trimming pared 1 base from V and 7 bases from J, leaving 13 bases between. The CDR3 sequence is CASSQVGLSGGYTF. CDR3 nucleotides: TGCGCCAGCAGCCAAGTCGGGCTTTCGGGTGGCTACACCTTC.

V and J are TRBV7-9 and TRBJ1-3; no clear D gene. Trimming took off 5 bases at V and 3 bases at J, with 5 bases between the two ends. CDR3 length equals 12 residues. Germline CDR1 reads SEHNR; CDR2 reads FQNEAQ (reference sequence). CDR3 coding DNA: TGTGCCAGCAGCCCTAATGGAAACACCATATATTTT. Protein product: CASSPNGNTIYF.

This chain joins TRBV19 and TRBJ1-1; a weak D match, TRBD1 (6 bases). This CDR3 has 14 amino acids. The germline gives CDR1 LNHDA, CDR2 SQIVND (reference sequence). Between the trimmed V and J ends, which lost 8 bases and 1 base, there was a span of 14 bases. The CDR3 coding sequence is TGTGCCAGTGACCCGGGACACCCGAACACTGAAGCTTTCTTT. Translated: CASDPGHPNTEAFF.

This clone was seen just once. The chain links TRBV30 to TRBJ2-3; tentatively, D is TRBD1 (6 bases). This CDR3 is 16 amino acids long. V shed 2 bases and J shed 4 bases, with 19 bases lying between them. Per germline, CDR1 GTSNPN and CDR2 SVGIG (reference sequence). The CDR3, as DNA: TGTGCCTGGAGTAGCCAACAGGGTACCCTTTCAGATACGCAGTATTTT. Translating it yields CAWSSQQGTLSDTQYF.

V is TRBV11-2 and J is TRBJ2-5; the match to TRBD2 covers 7 bases. CDR3 length: 16 residues. V was pared by 2 bases and J by 7 bases, with 13 bases of the junction left unmatched. CDR1 SGHAT and CDR2 FQNNGV come from the germline V gene. Written as DNA, the CDR3 is TGTGCCAGCAGCTTACTCCAACGCGGTACGGGGGGGACCCAGTACTTC. Amino acid sequence: CASSLLQRGTGGTQYF.